This TCR beta chain was identified during a study of early stage breast cancer tumors. Study details: Of around 15 invasive breast tumors, about a dozen were hormone receptor-positive, HER2-negative. Regarding the study as a whole: Tumors had about 2.6-fold higher T cell density than normal breast. Most shared enriched TCRB sequences were commonly generated ones. Functional markers like CD4, CD8 and FOXP3 were missed in bulk sequencing.

Points on this clone: Its specificity is unknown.

Clones were sequenced by immunoSEQ multiplex PCR, and TCRdb holds only the in-frame ones, with some missing. The table shows over 45,000 clones, with 83% occurring only once. The germline V and J ends were trimmed by 1 base and 9 bases, with 13 bases remaining between them. The CDR3 totals 13 residues. Germline V CDR1 and CDR2: SQVTM, ANQGSEA. The chain employs TRBV29-1 and TRBJ2-1; D is ambiguous. Material: blood. This TCR came from a person between 50 and 60 years old with breast cancer. In DNA, the CDR3 is TGCAGCGTTGAAGGACAAGGGCTCAGTGAGCAGTTCTTC. Translation gives CSVEGQGLSEQFF.